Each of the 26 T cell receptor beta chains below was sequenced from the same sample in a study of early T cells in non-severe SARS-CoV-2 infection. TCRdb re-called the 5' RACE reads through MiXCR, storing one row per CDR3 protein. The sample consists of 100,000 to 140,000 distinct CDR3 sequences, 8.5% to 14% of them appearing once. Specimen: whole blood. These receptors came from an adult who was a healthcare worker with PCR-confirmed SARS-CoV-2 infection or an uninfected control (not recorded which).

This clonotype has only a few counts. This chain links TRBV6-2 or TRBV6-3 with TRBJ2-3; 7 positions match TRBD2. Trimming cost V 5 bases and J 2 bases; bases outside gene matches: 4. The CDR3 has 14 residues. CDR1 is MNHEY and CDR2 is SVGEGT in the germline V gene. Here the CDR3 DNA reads TGTGCCAGCAGTCGTGGACTAGTCACAGATACGCAGTATTTT. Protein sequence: CASSRGLVTDTQYF.

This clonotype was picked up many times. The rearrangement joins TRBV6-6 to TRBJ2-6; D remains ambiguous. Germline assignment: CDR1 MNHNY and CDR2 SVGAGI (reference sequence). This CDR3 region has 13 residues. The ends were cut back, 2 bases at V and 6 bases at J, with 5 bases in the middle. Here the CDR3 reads CASSYRVANVLTF. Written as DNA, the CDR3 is TGTGCCAGCAGTTACCGGGTGGCCAACGTCCTGACTTTC.

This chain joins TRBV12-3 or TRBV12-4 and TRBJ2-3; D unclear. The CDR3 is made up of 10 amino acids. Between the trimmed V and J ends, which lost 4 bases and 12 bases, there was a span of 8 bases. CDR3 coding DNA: TGTGCCAGCAGTTCCGGGTCCCAGTATTTT. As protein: CASSSGSQYF.

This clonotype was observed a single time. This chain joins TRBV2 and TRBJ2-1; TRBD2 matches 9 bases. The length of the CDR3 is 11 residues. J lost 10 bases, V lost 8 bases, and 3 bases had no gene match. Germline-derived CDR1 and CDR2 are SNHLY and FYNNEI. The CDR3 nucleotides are TGTGCCAGCGCGGGGGGGCTCGAGCAGTTCTTC. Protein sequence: CASAGGLEQFF.

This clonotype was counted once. CDR3 protein: CASSPLGHYTDTQYF. Written as DNA, the CDR3 is TGCGCCAGCAGCCCGCTCGGACACTACACAGATACGCAGTATTTT. V usage is TRBV5-1 and J usage is TRBJ2-3, with D perhaps matching TRBD1 (5 bases). In germline, CDR1 is SGHRS, CDR2 YFSETQ. Trimming removed 4 bases from V and 2 bases from J, with 14 bases in between. The length of the CDR3 is 15 residues. Together with reference TRBV5-1 and TRBJ2-3, the CDR3 gives the full variable domain: KAGVTQTPRYLIKTRGQQVTLSCSPISGHRSVSWYQQTPGQGLQFLFEYFSETQRNKGNFPGRFSGRQFSNSRSEMNVSTLELGDSALYLCASSPLGHYTDTQYFGPGTRLTVL.

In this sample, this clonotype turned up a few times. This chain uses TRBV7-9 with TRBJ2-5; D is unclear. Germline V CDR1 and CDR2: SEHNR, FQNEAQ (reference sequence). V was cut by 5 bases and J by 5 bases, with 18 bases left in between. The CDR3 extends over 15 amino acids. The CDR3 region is CASSARYKGRETQYF. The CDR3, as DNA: TGTGCCAGCAGCGCACGGTACAAGGGCAGGGAGACCCAGTACTTC.

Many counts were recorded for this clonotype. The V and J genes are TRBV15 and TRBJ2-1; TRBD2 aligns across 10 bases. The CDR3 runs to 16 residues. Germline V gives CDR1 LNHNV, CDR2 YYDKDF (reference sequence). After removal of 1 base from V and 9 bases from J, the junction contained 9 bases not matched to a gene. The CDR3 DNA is TGTGCCACCAGCAGAGCCTCTAGCGGGAGAGGGGCTGAGCAGTTCTTC. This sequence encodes CATSRASSGRGAEQFF.

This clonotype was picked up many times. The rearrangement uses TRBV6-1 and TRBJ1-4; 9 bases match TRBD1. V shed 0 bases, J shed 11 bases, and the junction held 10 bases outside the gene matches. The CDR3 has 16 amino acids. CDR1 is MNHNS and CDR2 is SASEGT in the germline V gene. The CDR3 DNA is TGTGCCAGCAGTGAAGCGGTAGGGACAGGGTCCGGGAAACTGTTTTTT. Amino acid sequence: CASSEAVGTGSGKLFF.

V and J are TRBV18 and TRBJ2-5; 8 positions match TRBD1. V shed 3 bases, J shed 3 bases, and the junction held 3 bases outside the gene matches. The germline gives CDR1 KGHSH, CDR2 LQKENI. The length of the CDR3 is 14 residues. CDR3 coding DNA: TGTGCCAGCTCACCCACAGGGGGAAAAGAGACCCAGTACTTC. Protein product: CASSPTGGKETQYF.

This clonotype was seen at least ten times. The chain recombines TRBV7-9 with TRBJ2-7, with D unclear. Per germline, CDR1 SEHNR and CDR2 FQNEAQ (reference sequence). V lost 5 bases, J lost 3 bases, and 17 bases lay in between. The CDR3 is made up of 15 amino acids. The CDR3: CASSLESSLIYEQYF. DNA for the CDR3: TGTGCCAGCAGCCTAGAGTCGTCGTTAATCTACGAGCAGTACTTC.

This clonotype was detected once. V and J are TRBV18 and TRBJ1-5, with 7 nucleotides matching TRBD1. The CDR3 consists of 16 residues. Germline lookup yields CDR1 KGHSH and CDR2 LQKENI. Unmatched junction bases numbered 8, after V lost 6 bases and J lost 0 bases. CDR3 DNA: TGTGCCAGCTCTCTCGGACAGGCCGATAGCAATCAGCCCCAGCATTTT. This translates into CASSLGQADSNQPQHF. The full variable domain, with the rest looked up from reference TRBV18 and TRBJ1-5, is NAGVMQNPRHLVRRRGQEARLRCSPMKGHSHVYWYRQLPEEGLKFMVYLQKENIIDESGMPKERFSAEFPKEGPSILRIQQVVRGDSAAYFCASSLGQADSNQPQHFGDGTRLSIL.

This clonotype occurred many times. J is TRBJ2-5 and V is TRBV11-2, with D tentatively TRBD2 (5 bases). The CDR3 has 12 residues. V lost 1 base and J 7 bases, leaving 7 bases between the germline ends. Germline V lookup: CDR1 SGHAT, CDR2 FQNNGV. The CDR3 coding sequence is TGTGCCAGCAGCTTAGGGGCGGGGACCCAGTACTTC. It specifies CASSLGAGTQYF.

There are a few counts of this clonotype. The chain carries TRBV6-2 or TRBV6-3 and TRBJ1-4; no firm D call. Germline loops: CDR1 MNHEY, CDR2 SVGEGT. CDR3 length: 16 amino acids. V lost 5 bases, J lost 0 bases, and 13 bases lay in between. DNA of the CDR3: TGTGCCAGCAGTCCTGGACCGCGTTCAACTAATGAAAAACTGTTTTTT. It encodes CASSPGPRSTNEKLFF.

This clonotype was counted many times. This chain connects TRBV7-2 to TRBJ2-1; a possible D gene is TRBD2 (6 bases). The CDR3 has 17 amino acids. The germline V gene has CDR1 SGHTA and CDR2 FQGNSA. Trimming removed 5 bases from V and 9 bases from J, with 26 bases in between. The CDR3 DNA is TGTGCCAGCAGCCCCACCTGGATGGGTTCTATCGGGGGTGAGCAGTTCTTC. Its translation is CASSPTWMGSIGGEQFF.

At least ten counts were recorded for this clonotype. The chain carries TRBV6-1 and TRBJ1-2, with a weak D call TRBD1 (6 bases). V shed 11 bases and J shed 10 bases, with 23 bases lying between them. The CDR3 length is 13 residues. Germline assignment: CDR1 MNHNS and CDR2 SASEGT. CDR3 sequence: CAGRPGQLADYTF. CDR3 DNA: TGTGCCGGCCGACCGGGACAACTAGCTGACTACACCTTC.

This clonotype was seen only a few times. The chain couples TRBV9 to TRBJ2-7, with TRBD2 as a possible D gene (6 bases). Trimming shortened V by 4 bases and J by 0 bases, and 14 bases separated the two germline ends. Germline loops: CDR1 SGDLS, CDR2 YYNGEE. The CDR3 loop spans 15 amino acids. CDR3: CASSPRGSSSYEQYF. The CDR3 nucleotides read TGTGCCAGCAGCCCCCGGGGGTCAAGCTCCTACGAGCAGTACTTC. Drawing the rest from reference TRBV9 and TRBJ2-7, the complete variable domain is DSGVTQTPKHLITATGQRVTLRCSPRSGDLSVYWYQQSLDQGLQFLIQYYNGEERAKGNILERFSAQQFPDLHSELNLSSLELGDSALYFCASSPRGSSSYEQYFGPGTRLTVT.

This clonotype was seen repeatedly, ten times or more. The DNA of the CDR3 is TGCAGTGCTAGCAGGGGATACACTGAAGCTTTCTTT. Translating gives CSASRGYTEAFF. The rearrangement uses TRBV20-1 and TRBJ1-1; the D gene is possibly TRBD1 (6 bases). Trimming removed 3 bases at V and 3 bases at J, with 8 bases between. The germline CDR1 and CDR2 sequences are DFQATT and SNEGSKA (reference sequence). The CDR3 is 12 amino acids.

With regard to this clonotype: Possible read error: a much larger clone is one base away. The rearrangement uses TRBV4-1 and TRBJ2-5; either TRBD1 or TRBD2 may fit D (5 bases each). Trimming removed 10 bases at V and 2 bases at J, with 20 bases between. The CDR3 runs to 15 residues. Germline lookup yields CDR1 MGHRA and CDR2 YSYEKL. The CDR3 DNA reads TGCGCCACCCAACCCCCAGGGAGCCCTCAAGAGACCCAGTACTTC. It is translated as CATQPPGSPQETQYF.

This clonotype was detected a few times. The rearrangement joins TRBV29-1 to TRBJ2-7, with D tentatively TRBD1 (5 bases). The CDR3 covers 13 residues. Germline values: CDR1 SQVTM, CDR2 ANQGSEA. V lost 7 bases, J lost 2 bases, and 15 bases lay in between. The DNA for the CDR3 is TGCAGCGCTATTATCGGCAGGGCCTACGAGCAGTACTTC. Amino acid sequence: CSAIIGRAYEQYF.

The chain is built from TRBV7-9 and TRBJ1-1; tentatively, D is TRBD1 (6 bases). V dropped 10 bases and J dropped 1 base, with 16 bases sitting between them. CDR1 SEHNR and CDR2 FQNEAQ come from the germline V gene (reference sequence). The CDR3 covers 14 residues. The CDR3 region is CANTLLTGNTEAFF. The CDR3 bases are TGTGCCAACACCCTTTTGACAGGGAACACTGAAGCTTTCTTT.

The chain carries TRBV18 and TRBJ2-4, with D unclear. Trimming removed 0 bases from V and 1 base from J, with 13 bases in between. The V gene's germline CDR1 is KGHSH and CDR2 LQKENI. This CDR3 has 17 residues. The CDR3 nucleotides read TGTGCCAGCTCACCACCCTTCCCTGGTGGGGCCAAAAACATTCAGTACTTC. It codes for CASSPPFPGGAKNIQYF.

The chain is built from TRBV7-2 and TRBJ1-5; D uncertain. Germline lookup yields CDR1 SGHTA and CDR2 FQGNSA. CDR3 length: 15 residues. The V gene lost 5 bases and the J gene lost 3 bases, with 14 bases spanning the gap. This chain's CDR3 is CASSRTGSINQPQHF. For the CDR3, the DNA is TGTGCCAGCAGCCGGACGGGCTCGATCAATCAGCCCCAGCATTTT.

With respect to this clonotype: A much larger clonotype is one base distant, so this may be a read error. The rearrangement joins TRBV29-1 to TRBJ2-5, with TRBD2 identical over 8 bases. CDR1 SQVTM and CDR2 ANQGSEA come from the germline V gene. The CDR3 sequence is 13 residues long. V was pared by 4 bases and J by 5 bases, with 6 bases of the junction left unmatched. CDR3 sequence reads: CSVVGLVAETQYF. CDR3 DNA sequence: TGCAGCGTTGTGGGACTAGTGGCGGAGACCCAGTACTTC.

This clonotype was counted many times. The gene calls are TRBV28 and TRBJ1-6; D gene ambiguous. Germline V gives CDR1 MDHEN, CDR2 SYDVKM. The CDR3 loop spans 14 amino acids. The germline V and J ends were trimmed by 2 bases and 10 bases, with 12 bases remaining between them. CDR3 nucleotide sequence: TGTGCCAGCAGTTTAGCCCCATCGGGGTCACCCCTCCACTTT. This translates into CASSLAPSGSPLHF.

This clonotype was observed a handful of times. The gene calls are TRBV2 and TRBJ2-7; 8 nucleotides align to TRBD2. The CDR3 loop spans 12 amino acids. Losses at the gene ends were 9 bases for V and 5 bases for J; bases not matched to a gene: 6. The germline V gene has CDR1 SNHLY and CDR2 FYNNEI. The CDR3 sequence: CASRRGAHEQYF. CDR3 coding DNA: TGTGCCAGTCGGCGGGGGGCCCACGAGCAGTACTTC.

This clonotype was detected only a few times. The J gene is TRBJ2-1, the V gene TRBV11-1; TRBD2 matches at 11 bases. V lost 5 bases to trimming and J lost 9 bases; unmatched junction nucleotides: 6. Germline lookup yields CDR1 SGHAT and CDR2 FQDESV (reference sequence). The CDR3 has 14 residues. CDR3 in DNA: TGTGCCAGCAGCCCCCGGACTAGCGGGTTTGAGCAGTTCTTC. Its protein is CASSPRTSGFEQFF.